This T cell receptor (beta chain) originates from a study of OX40 agonist ivuxolimab in advanced cancers. The table came from immunoSEQ multiplex PCR; TCRdb's copy has only in-frame clones and leaves some out. There are some 80,000 clones in the sample; around nine tenths occur only once, and 0.72% lies in the top ten. On this clone itself: Other DNA sequences in the sample encode the same CDR3.

The V end lost 2 bases, the J end lost 1 base, and 5 bases lay between the germline ends. CDR3 length: 13 amino acids. Per the germline V gene, CDR1 is KGHSH and CDR2 is LQKENI. This rearrangement joins TRBV18 to TRBJ2-5; perhaps TRBD2 as D (5 bases). The sample was CD4+ or CD8+ T cells sorted from blood, taken in a trial of the OX40 agonist ivuxolimab. This TCR derives from an adult with an advanced solid tumor such as melanoma, head and neck, liver or kidney cancer. The CDR3 is CASSPGLQETQYF. CDR3 DNA: TGTGCCAGCTCACCAGGACTCCAAGAGACCCAGTACTTC.